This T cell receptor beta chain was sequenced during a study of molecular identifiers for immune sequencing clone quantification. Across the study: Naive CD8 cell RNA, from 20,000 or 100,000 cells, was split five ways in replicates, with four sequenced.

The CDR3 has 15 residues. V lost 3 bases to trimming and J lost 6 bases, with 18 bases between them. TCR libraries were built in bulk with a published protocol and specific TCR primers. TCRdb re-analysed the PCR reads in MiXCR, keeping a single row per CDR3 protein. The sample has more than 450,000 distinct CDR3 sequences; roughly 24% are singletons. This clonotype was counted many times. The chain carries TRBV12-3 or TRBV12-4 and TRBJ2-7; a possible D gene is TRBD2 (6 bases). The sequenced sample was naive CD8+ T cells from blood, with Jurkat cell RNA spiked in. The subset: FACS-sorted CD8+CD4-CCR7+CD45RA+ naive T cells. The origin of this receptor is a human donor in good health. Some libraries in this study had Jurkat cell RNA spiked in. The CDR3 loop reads CASSFFGGSGGEQYF. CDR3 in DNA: TGTGCCAGCAGTTTCTTCGGGGGTAGTGGCGGCGAGCAGTACTTC.